The clone carrying this T cell receptor (beta chain) was counted once. This sample was included in a study of blood T cell repertoires in COVID-19. Study as a whole: The samples span acute and convalescent COVID-19 from the United States, Italy and Spain. Sources were T cells, B-cell-depleted T cells, or PBMCs; the material itself was cDNA or gDNA.

Profiling relied on immunoSEQ multiplex PCR, and the TCRdb table lists in-frame clones only, not all of them. The table has approximately 140,000 clones, 86% seen once. Recruits, aged about 18 to 100 years, lived in 20 to 30 US areas. In assigning cohorts, the study relied on participant-reported clinical history. Losses at the gene ends were 5 bases for V and 8 bases for J; bases not matched to a gene: 5. The CDR3 runs to 12 residues. The germline V gene has CDR1 SNHLY and CDR2 FYNNEI. The chain joins TRBV2 to TRBJ1-2, with 7 positions matching TRBD1. What was sequenced was PBMCs or T cells enriched from blood (not recorded which). The clonotype was recovered from a woman aged 45-65 years who had recovered from COVID-19. The CDR3 sequence: CASSPTGRGYTF. DNA for the CDR3: TGTGCCAGCAGTCCGACAGGGCGAGGCTACACCTTC. Full variable domain (remainder filled in from reference TRBV2 and TRBJ1-2): EPEVTQTPSHQVTQMGQEVILRCVPISNHLYFYWYRQILGQKVEFLVSFYNNEISEKSEIFDDQFSVERPDGSNFTLKIRSTKLEDSAMYFCASSPTGRGYTFGSGTRLTVV.